Below, 7 T cell receptor beta chains from the same sample are listed, as sequenced in a study of T cell repertoires in cytomegalovirus infection. No antigen is known for these receptors. TCRdb independently ran MiXCR on the reads; one entry per CDR3 protein. The repertoire holds approximately 500,000 distinct CDR3 sequences, with roughly 34% as singletons. The sample in question was cultured PBMCs, obtained from culture after CMV antigen stimulation. These receptor sequences come from a human donor in good health (CMV status not recorded). Some clones in this sample may be carry-over from other donors' samples.

The chain carries TRBV7-6 and TRBJ2-4; 13 nucleotides line up with TRBD2. CDR1 and CDR2 from the germline V gene are SGHVS and FNYEAQ. The CDR3 is made up of 19 amino acids. J gave up 2 bases and V 5 bases, and 12 bases lay outside the gene matches. The CDR3 nucleotides read TGTGCCAGCAGCCCATTACTAGCGGGAGGGCCTTTAACCAAAAACATTCAGTACTTC. Protein product: CASSPLLAGGPLTKNIQYF.

This clonotype was seen many times. The V call is TRBV7-8, the J call TRBJ2-1; 10 bases line up with TRBD2. The CDR3 runs to 16 residues. Germline assignment: CDR1 SGHVS and CDR2 FQNEAQ. The V segment lost 4 bases and the J segment 5 bases; nucleotides outside the gene matches: 8. The CDR3 is CASSSPRTSGNNEQFF. In nucleotides, the CDR3 is TGTGCCAGCAGCTCACCTCGGACTAGCGGAAACAATGAGCAGTTCTTC.

The chain has TRBV20-1 and TRBJ2-2; TRBD2 matches 8 bases. Germline V gives CDR1 DFQATT, CDR2 SNEGSKA (reference sequence). The CDR3 contains 15 residues. V shed 6 bases, J shed 4 bases, and the junction held 10 bases outside the gene matches. DNA of the CDR3: TGCAGTGCCGTCGCAAGCGGGAGCGGCACCGGGGAGCTGTTTTTT. It encodes CSAVASGSGTGELFF.

The sample holds many counts of this clonotype. The chain uses TRBV28 and TRBJ1-5; D ambiguous. Germline V gene data show CDR1 as MDHEN and CDR2 as SYDVKM. Trimming took 5 bases from V and 1 from J, leaving 12 bases between them. The CDR3 is 15 amino acids. CDR3 bases: TGTGCCAGCAGTGGGTCCCCCAGAAGCAATCAGCCCCAGCATTTT. This encodes CASSGSPRSNQPQHF.

This clonotype was observed a few times. The chain joins TRBV20-1 to TRBJ2-7; TRBD1 aligns across 9 bases. The CDR3 extends over 15 amino acids. The V segment lost 0 bases and the J segment 3 bases; nucleotides outside the gene matches: 6. CDR1 and CDR2 from the germline V gene are DFQATT and SNEGSKA (reference sequence). CDR3: CSARDPGTGLYEQYF. The CDR3 coding sequence is TGCAGTGCTAGAGATCCTGGGACAGGGCTCTACGAGCAGTACTTC.

The chain recombines TRBV19 with TRBJ1-5; D is unclear. Germline-derived CDR1 and CDR2 are LNHDA and SQIVND (reference sequence). The CDR3 consists of 17 residues. Trimming removed 3 bases at V and 2 bases at J, with 17 bases between. This CDR3 is CASSMRPGVRGNQPQHF. CDR3 sequence (DNA): TGTGCCAGTAGTATGAGACCCGGGGTAAGGGGCAATCAGCCCCAGCATTTT.

The rearrangement joins TRBV12-3 or TRBV12-4 to TRBJ1-1, with D perhaps TRBD1 (5 bases). Trimming removed 3 bases at V and 7 bases at J, with 15 bases between. The CDR3 is 14 residues long. CDR3 coding DNA: TGTGCCAGCAGTTTTGGAGGGGCCGGACTTGAAGCTTTCTTT. This codes for CASSFGGAGLEAFF.